A single count supports the clone carrying this T cell receptor beta chain. This sample was taken from a study of blood T cell repertoires in COVID-19. As for the study in general: Donors in the United States, Italy and Spain gave samples during acute or convalescent COVID-19.

Trimming cost V 6 bases and J 9 bases; bases outside gene matches: 6. This CDR3 comprises 12 residues. Germline lookup yields CDR1 SGHNT and CDR2 YENEEA. As originally analysed: How many nucleated cells were present was estimated from reference gene primer amplification. Sequencing used immunoSEQ multiplex PCR; TCRdb keeps in-frame clones, though not all of them. V and J calls and clone size are as listed in that table; D and trimming were resolved from the DNA. The sample has approximately 150,000 clones; about 83% are singletons. Sequencing was done on a sample of peripheral blood. The sequence derives from a human donor in a cohort sampled during active COVID-19. The chain carries TRBV11-3 and TRBJ2-7, with TRBD1 matching 9 bases. The CDR3 here is CASRTGTGRQYF. The CDR3 DNA reads as TGTGCCAGCAGGACTGGGACAGGGAGGCAGTACTTC.